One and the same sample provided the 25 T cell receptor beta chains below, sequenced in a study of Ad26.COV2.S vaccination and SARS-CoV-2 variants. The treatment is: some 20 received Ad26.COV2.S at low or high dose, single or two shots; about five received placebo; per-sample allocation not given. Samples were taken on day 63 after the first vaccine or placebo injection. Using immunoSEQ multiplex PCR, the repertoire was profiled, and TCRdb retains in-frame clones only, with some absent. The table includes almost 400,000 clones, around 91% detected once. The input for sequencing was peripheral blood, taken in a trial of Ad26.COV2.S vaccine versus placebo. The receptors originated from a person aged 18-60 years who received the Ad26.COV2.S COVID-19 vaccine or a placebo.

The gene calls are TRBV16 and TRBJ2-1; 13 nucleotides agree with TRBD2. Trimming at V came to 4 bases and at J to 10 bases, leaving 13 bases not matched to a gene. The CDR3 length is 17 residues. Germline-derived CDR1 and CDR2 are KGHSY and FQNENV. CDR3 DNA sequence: TGTGCCAGCAGCCTCGTTGGGCTGACTAGCGGGAGGACCGAGCAGTTCTTC. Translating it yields CASSLVGLTSGRTEQFF.

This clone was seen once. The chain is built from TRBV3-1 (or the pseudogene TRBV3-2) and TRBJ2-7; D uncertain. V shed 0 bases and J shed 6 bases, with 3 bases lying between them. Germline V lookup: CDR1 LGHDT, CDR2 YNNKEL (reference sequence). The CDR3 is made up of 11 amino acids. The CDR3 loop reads CASSQEGEQYF. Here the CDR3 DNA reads TGTGCCAGCAGCCAAGAGGGCGAGCAGTACTTC.

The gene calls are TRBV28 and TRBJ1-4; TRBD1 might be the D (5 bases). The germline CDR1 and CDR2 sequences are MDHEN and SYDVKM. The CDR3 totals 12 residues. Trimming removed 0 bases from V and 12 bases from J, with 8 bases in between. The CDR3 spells CASSLWDTELFF. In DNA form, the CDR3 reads TGTGCCAGCAGTTTATGGGACACGGAACTGTTTTTT.

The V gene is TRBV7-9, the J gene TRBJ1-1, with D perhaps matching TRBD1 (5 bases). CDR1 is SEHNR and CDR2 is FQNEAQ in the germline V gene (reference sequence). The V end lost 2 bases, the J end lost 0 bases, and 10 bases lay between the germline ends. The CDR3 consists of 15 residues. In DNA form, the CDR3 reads TGTGCCAGCAGCTTACCAGGGAGGATGAACACTGAAGCTTTCTTT. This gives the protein CASSLPGRMNTEAFF. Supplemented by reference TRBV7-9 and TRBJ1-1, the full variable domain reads DTGVSQNPRHKITKRGQNVTFRCDPISEHNRLYWYRQTLGQGPEFLTYFQNEAQLEKSRLLSDRFSAERPKGSFSTLEIQRTEQGDSAMYLCASSLPGRMNTEAFFGQGTRLTVV.

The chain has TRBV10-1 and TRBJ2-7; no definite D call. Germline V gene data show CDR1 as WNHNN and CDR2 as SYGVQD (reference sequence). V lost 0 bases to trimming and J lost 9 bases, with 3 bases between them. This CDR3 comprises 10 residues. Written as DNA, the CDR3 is TGCGCCAGCAGTGAGTCAGGGCAGTACTTC. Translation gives CASSESGQYF.

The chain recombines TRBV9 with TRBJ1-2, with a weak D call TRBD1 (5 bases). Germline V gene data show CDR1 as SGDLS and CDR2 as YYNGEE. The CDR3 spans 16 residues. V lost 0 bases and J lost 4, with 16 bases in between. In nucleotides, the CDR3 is TGTGCCAGCAGCGTAGATGAGACAGCGACTCCCTATGGCTACACCTTC. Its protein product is CASSVDETATPYGYTF.

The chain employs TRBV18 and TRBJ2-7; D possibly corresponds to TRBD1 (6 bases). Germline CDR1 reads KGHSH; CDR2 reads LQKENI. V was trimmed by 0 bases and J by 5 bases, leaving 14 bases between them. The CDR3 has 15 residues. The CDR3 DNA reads TGTGCCAGCTCACCACCGGGGGCGAGCCCCCACGAGCAGTACTTC. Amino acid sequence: CASSPPGASPHEQYF. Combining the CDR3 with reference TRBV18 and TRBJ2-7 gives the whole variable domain NAGVMQNPRHLVRRRGQEARLRCSPMKGHSHVYWYRQLPEEGLKFMVYLQKENIIDESGMPKERFSAEFPKEGPSILRIQQVVRGDSAAYFCASSPPGASPHEQYFGPGTRLTVT.

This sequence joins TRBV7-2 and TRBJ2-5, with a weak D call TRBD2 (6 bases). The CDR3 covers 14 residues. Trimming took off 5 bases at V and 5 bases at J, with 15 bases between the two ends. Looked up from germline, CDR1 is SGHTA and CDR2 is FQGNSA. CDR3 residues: CASSPWAGTETQYF. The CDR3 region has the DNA TGTGCCAGCAGCCCCTGGGCGGGGACGGAGACCCAGTACTTC.

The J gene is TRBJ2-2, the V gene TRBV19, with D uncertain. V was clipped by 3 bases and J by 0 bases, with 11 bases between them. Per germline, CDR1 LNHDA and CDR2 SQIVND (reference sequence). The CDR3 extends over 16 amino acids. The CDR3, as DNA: TGTGCCAGTAGTATGTTTGGGTTCGCGAACACCGGGGAGCTGTTTTTT. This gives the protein CASSMFGFANTGELFF.

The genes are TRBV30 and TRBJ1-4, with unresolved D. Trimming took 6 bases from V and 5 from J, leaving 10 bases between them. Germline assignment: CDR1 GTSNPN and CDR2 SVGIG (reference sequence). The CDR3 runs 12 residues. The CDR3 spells CACKRGNEKLFF. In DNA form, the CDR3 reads TGTGCCTGTAAGAGAGGGAATGAAAAACTGTTTTTT.

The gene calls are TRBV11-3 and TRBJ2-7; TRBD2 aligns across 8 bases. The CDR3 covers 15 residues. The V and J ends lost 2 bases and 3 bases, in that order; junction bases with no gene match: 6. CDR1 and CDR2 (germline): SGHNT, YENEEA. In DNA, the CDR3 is TGTGCCAGCAGCTTAACGTCTAGCGGGTACTACGAGCAGTACTTC. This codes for CASSLTSSGYYEQYF.

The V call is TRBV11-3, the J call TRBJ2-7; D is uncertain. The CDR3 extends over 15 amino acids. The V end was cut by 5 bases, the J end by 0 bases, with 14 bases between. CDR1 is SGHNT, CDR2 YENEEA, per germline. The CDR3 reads CASSPRHQLSYEQYF. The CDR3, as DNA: TGTGCCAGCAGCCCCAGACACCAACTCTCCTACGAGCAGTACTTC.

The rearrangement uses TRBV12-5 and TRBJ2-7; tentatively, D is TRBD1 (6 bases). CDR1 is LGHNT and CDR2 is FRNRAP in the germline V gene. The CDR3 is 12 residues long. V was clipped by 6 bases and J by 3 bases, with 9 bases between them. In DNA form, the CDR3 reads TGTGCTAGTGGCCGGGACATCTACGAGCAGTACTTC. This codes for CASGRDIYEQYF.

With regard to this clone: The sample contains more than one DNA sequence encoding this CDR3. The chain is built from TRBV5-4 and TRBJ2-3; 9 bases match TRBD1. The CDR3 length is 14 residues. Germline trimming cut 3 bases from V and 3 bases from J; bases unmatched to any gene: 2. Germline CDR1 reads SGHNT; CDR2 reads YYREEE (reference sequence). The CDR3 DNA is TGTGCCAGCAGCTCGGGACAGGGTACAGATACGCAGTATTTT. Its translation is CASSSGQGTDTQYF.

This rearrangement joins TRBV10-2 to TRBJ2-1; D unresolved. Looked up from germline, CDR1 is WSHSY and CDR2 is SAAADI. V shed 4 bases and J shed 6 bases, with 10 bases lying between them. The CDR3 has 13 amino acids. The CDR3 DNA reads TGCGCCAGCAGTGGCACCGACGCCAATGAGCAGTTCTTC. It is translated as CASSGTDANEQFF.

The CDR3 loop is CASSSAVGGGEKLFF. The CDR3 nucleotides read TGTGCCAGCAGCTCAGCGGTAGGGGGCGGAGAAAAACTGTTTTTT. The chain combines TRBV9 with TRBJ1-4, with TRBD1 matching over 7 bases. The length of the CDR3 is 15 residues. V lost 4 bases, J lost 8 bases, and 11 bases stayed unmatched. Germline values: CDR1 SGDLS, CDR2 YYNGEE.

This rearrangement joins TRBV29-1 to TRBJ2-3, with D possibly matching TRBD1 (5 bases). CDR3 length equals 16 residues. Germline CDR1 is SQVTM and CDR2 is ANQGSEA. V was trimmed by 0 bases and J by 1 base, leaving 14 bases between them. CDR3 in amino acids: CSVEEGSRVGTDTQYF. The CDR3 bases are TGCAGCGTTGAAGAAGGTTCCAGGGTCGGCACAGATACGCAGTATTTT.

The CDR3 nucleotides are TGTGCCAGCAGTTCTCCCCCGGACGGGAGGTACGAGCAGTACTTC. Translating it yields CASSSPPDGRYEQYF. The chain couples TRBV28 to TRBJ2-7; 7 bases line up with TRBD2. The CDR3 has 15 amino acids. Germline V lookup: CDR1 MDHEN, CDR2 SYDVKM. The junction had 10 bases not matched to a gene; V was cut back by 4 bases and J by 4 bases. Variable domain in full (rest from reference TRBV28 and TRBJ2-7): DVKVTQSSRYLVKRTGEKVFLECVQDMDHENMFWYRQDPGLGLRLIYFSYDVKMKEKGDIPEGYSVSREKKERFSLILESASTNQTSMYLCASSSPPDGRYEQYFGPGTRLTVT.

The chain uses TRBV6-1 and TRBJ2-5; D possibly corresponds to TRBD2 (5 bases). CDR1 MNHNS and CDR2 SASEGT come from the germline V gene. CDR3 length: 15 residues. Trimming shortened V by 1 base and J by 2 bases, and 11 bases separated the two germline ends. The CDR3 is CASSEDSVPQETQYF. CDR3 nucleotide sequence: TGTGCCAGCAGTGAAGATAGCGTACCGCAAGAGACCCAGTACTTC.

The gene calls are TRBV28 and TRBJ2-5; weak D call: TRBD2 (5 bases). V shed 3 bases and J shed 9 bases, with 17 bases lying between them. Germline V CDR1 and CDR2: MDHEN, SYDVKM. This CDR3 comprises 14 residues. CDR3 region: CASSLVGAKRPQYF. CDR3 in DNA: TGTGCCAGCAGTTTGGTGGGAGCCAAGAGGCCCCAGTACTTC. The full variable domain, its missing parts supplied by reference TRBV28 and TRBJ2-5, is DVKVTQSSRYLVKRTGEKVFLECVQDMDHENMFWYRQDPGLGLRLIYFSYDVKMKEKGDIPEGYSVSREKKERFSLILESASTNQTSMYLCASSLVGAKRPQYFGPGTRLLVL.

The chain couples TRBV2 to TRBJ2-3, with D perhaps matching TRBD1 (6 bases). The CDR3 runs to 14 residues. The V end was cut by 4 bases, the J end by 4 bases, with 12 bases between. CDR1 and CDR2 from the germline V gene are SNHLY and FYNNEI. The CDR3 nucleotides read TGTGCCAGCAGTGGTAGTGGGGGCGCAGATACGCAGTATTTT. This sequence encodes CASSGSGGADTQYF. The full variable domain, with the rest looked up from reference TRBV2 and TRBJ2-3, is EPEVTQTPSHQVTQMGQEVILRCVPISNHLYFYWYRQILGQKVEFLVSFYNNEISEKSEIFDDQFSVERPDGSNFTLKIRSTKLEDSAMYFCASSGSGGADTQYFGPGTRLTVL.

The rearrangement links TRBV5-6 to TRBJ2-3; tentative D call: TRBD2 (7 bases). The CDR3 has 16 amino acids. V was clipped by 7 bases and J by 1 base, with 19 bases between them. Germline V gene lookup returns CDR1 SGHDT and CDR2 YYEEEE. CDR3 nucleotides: TGTGCCAGCTGTTTTCAGGGGCTAGCGGGCACAGATACGCAGTATTTT. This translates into CASCFQGLAGTDTQYF. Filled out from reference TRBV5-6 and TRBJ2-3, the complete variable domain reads DAGVTQSPTHLIKTRGQQVTLRCSPKSGHDTVSWYQQALGQGPQFIFQYYEEEERQRGNFPDRFSGHQFPNYSSELNVNALLLGDSALYLCASCFQGLAGTDTQYFGPGTRLTVL.

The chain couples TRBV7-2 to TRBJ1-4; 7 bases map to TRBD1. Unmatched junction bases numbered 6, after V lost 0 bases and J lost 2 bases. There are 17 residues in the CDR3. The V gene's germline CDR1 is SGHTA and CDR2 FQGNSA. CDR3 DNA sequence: TGTGCCAGCAGCTTAGCTGGGAGGGGGCAGACTAATGAAAAACTGTTTTTT. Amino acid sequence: CASSLAGRGQTNEKLFF.

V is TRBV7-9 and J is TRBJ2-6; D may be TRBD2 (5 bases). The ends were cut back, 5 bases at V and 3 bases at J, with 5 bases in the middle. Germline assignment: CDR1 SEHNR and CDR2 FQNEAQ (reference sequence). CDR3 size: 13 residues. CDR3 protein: CASSTSGANVLTF. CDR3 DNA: TGTGCCAGCAGCACTAGTGGGGCCAACGTCCTGACTTTC.

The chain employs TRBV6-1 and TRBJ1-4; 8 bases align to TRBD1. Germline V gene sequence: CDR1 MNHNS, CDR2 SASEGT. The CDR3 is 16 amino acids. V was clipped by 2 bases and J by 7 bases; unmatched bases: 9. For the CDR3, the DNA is TGTGCCAGCAGTGAAAAATTTGTACAGGGGGGTGAAAAACTGTTTTTT. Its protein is CASSEKFVQGGEKLFF.